This T cell receptor beta chain was documented in a study of shared clonotypes between healthy human individuals. Germline trimming cut 4 bases from V and 3 bases from J; bases unmatched to any gene: 4. Germline V gives CDR1 MNHNS, CDR2 SASEGT. This CDR3 comprises 14 residues. Naive CD8 cells lacked CD45RO, underwent positive selection for CCR7 and left out terminally differentiated effector memory CD45RA+ cells. Samples underwent the assay at deep level. Sequencing was performed with immunoSEQ multiplex PCR; in TCRdb, only in-frame clones are kept and a portion is missing. This sample has millions of clones, with 85% to 95% found just once. Remarks on this clone: The sample holds other DNA sequences that translate to the same CDR3.

J is TRBJ2-7 and V is TRBV6-1; TRBD1 aligns across 9 bases. The TCR was taken from a man aged 18 to 35 in good health. Some clones in this sample may be carry-over from other donors' samples. The material sequenced was naive CD8+ T cells from PBMCs. The CDR3 DNA reads as TGTGCCAGCAGTGGTCGGGACAGGGTCTACGAGCAGTACTTC. It translates to CASSGRDRVYEQYF.